The sequence of this T cell receptor (beta chain) was determined in a study of T cells in localized non-small cell lung cancer. V lost 4 bases and J lost 5, with 23 bases in between. CDR1 and CDR2 from the germline V gene are SGHRS and YFSETQ. The CDR3 has 17 residues. Generated by immunoSEQ multiplex PCR, the TCRdb table keeps only in-frame clones and is missing some. The sample yields under 45,000 clones, about 80% seen once. The receptor's source is a man aged 35-75 years with stage II lung adenocarcinoma. This chain uses TRBV5-1 with TRBJ2-3, with no clear D. The input for sequencing was PBMCs, taken before any cancer treatment. CDR3 nucleotides: TGCGCCAGCAGCCCGCTGGGCAGGCAGCCGAACGGAGATACGCAGTATTTT. It codes for CASSPLGRQPNGDTQYF.